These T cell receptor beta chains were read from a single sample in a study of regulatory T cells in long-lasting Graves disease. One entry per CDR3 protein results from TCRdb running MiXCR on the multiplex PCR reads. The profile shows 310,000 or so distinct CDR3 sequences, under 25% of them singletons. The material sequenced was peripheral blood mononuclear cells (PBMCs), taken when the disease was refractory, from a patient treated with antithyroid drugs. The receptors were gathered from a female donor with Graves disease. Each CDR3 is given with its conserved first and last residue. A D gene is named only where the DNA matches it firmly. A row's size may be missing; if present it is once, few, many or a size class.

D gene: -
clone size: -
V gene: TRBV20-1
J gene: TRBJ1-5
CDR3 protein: CSAKGGGLDQPQHF
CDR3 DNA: TGCAGTGCTAAAGGCGGCGGTTTGGATCAGCCCCAGCATTTT

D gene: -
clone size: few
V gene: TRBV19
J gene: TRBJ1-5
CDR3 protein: CASRLPTEVDQPQHF
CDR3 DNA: TGTGCCAGTCGCCTTCCGACAGAGGTGGACCAGCCCCAGCATTTT

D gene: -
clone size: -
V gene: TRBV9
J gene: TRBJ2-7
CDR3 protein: CASSPGFGTTYEQYF
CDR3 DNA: TGTGCCAGCAGCCCTGGATTCGGGACGACCTACGAGCAGTACTTC

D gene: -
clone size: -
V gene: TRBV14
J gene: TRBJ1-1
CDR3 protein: CASSQDPAGATEAFF
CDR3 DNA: TGTGCCAGCAGCCAAGATCCGGCGGGGGCCACTGAAGCTTTCTTT

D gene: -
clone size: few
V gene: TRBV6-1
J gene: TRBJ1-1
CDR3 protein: CASSLPVGAFDTEAFF
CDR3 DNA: TGTGCCAGCAGTCTCCCCGTGGGGGCTTTTGACACTGAAGCTTTCTTT

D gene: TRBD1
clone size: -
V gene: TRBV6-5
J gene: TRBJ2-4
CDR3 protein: CASSSTGGLGEGIQYF
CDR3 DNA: TGTGCCAGCAGTTCGACAGGGGGCCTCGGGGAGGGCATTCAGTACTTC

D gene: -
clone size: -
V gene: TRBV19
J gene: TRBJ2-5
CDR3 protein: CASSSTLFIQRQETQYF
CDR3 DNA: TGTGCCAGTAGCAGCACGTTATTCATACAGAGGCAAGAGACCCAGTACTTC

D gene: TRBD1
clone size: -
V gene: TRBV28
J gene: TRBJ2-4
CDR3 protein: CASSSGQGFIQYF
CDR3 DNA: TGTGCCAGCAGCTCGGGACAGGGGTTCATTCAGTACTTC

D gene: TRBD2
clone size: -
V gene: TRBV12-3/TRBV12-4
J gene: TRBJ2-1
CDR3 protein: CASRLAQVGYNEQFF
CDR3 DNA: TGTGCCAGCAGACTAGCGCAAGTAGGCTACAATGAGCAGTTCTTC

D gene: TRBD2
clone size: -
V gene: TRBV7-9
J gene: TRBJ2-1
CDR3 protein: CASSLFSVGLAAYNEQFF
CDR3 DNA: TGTGCCAGCAGCTTATTCTCTGTTGGGCTAGCGGCTTACAATGAGCAGTTCTTC

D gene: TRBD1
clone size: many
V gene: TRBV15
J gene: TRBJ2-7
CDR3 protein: CATSRVLTGGYEQYF
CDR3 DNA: TGTGCCACCAGCAGAGTTTTGACAGGGGGCTACGAGCAGTACTTC

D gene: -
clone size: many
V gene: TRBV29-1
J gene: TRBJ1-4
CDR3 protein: CSVATLATNEKLFF
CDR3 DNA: TGCAGCGTCGCTACGCTTGCAACTAATGAAAAACTGTTTTTT